The TCR beta chain described here comes from a study of T-cell memory formation after mild COVID-19. Study outcomes and limitations: Clones contracting day 15 to 85 were balanced CD4/CD8; later expanders leaned CD4+. Some clones that responded turned up in pre-infection memory, which suggests that cross-reactive memory joined in.

TCRdb re-called the 5' RACE reads with MiXCR, one entry per CDR3 protein. The sample holds around 430,000 distinct CDR3 sequences, about 17% seen once. CDR3 length equals 14 residues. Germline lookup yields CDR1 SGHRS and CDR2 YFSETQ. Trimming took off 2 bases at V and 0 bases at J, with 9 bases between the two ends. This clonotype was counted ten times or more. What it binds is unknown. The receptor was isolated from a man aged 18 to 30 who had mild COVID-19 (a few samples of this study predate the infection). Cell type and time point are not known. Source material: PBMCs or a T cell subset sorted from them (not recorded which). The chain recombines TRBV5-1 with TRBJ2-7; D ambiguous. The chain's CDR3 is CASSFARPSYEQYV. The DNA of the CDR3 is TGCGCCAGCAGCTTTGCCAGGCCCTCCTACGAGCAGTACGTC.